Listed below are T cell receptor beta chains from one sample, sequenced in a study of cytomegalovirus exposure and HLA in healthy donors. The data were produced by immunoSEQ multiplex PCR, yet TCRdb's version contains in-frame clones alone and is incomplete. The top ten hold 1% to 1.5% of the sample, which has about 190,000 clones, around 86% seen once. Sequences were obtained from PBMCs. All receptors derive from a man aged 25 to 45 in good health and CMV-seronegative. The CDR3 runs from the conserved cysteine through the conserved F or W. Fields, in order: V gene, J gene, CDR3 length, D gene, clone size, CDR3 protein, CDR3 DNA. The D gene is left open where the match is weak. The size of a clone is reported for some rows only, either as once, few or many, or as a class for expanded clones.

v_gene: TRBV11-3; j_gene: TRBJ1-5; len: 15; d_gene: TRBD1; abundance: -; CDR3aa: CASSLEGGDNQPQHF; CDR3nt: TGTGCCAGCAGCTTAGAAGGGGGCGACAATCAGCCCCAGCATTTT
v_gene: TRBV18; j_gene: TRBJ1-2; len: 14; d_gene: TRBD1; abundance: -; CDR3aa: CASSRGTDHRGYTF; CDR3nt: TGTGCCAGCTCACGCGGGACAGACCACCGGGGCTACACCTTC
v_gene: TRBV15; j_gene: TRBJ2-7; len: 16; d_gene: TRBD2; abundance: once; CDR3aa: CATRASGAKRSYEQYF; CDR3nt: TGTGCCACCAGGGCTAGCGGGGCAAAAAGGTCCTACGAGCAGTACTTC
v_gene: TRBV6-1; j_gene: TRBJ2-7; len: 15; d_gene: TRBD1; abundance: -; CDR3aa: CASSEGTGGFYEQYF; CDR3nt: TGTGCCAGCAGTGAGGGGACAGGGGGGTTCTACGAGCAGTACTTC
v_gene: TRBV9; j_gene: TRBJ2-2; len: 13; d_gene: -; abundance: -; CDR3aa: CASMSVNTGELFF; CDR3nt: TGTGCCAGCATGAGCGTAAACACCGGGGAGCTGTTTTTT
v_gene: TRBV5-1; j_gene: TRBJ2-1; len: 16; d_gene: TRBD2; abundance: once; CDR3aa: CASSSSGTSGSAEQFF; CDR3nt: TGCGCCAGCAGCTCATCCGGGACTAGCGGGAGTGCTGAGCAGTTCTTC
v_gene: TRBV6-1; j_gene: TRBJ1-4; len: 13; d_gene: -; abundance: -; CDR3aa: CASSEETNEKLFF; CDR3nt: TGTGCCAGCAGCGAGGAAACTAATGAAAAACTGTTTTTT
v_gene: TRBV5-6; j_gene: TRBJ2-7; len: 14; d_gene: -; abundance: -; CDR3aa: CASSLVRATHEQYF; CDR3nt: TGTGCCAGCAGCTTGGTCAGGGCTACCCACGAGCAGTACTTC
v_gene: TRBV5-1; j_gene: TRBJ1-4; len: 15; d_gene: -; abundance: -; CDR3aa: CASSLVPATNEKLFF; CDR3nt: TGCGCCAGCAGCTTGGTCCCGGCAACTAATGAAAAACTGTTTTTT
v_gene: TRBV7-9; j_gene: TRBJ1-3; len: 15; d_gene: -; abundance: -; CDR3aa: CASSTSGGRGNTIYF; CDR3nt: TGTGCCAGCAGCACCTCCGGGGGGAGAGGGAACACCATATATTTT
v_gene: TRBV7-6; j_gene: TRBJ1-6; len: 15; d_gene: -; abundance: -; CDR3aa: CASSRQGAQISPLHF; CDR3nt: TGTGCCAGCAGTAGACAAGGCGCCCAAATTTCACCCCTCCACTTT
v_gene: TRBV4-1; j_gene: TRBJ2-3; len: 18; d_gene: TRBD2; abundance: -; CDR3aa: CASSPLRGSGGRTDTQYF; CDR3nt: TGCGCCAGCAGCCCGCTCCGGGGTAGCGGGGGGAGGACAGATACGCAGTATTTT
v_gene: TRBV19; j_gene: TRBJ1-4; len: 17; d_gene: TRBD1; abundance: -; CDR3aa: CASSFSPGTATNEKLFF; CDR3nt: TGTGCCAGTAGTTTTAGCCCGGGGACAGCAACTAATGAAAAACTGTTTTTT
v_gene: TRBV4-3; j_gene: TRBJ1-5; len: 14; d_gene: -; abundance: -; CDR3aa: CASSQDAGNQPQHF; CDR3nt: TGCGCCAGCAGCCAAGATGCGGGAAATCAGCCCCAGCATTTT
v_gene: TRBV10-3; j_gene: TRBJ2-7; len: 12; d_gene: -; abundance: few; CDR3aa: CAIKDISYEQYF; CDR3nt: TGTGCCATCAAAGACATCTCCTACGAGCAGTACTTC
v_gene: TRBV11-2; j_gene: TRBJ2-1; len: 14; d_gene: -; abundance: -; CDR3aa: CASSYTLVDSPQFF; CDR3nt: TGTGCCAGCAGCTATACCCTCGTCGATAGCCCGCAGTTCTTC
v_gene: TRBV19; j_gene: TRBJ1-5; len: 15; d_gene: TRBD1; abundance: -; CDR3aa: CASRQGARSNQPQHF; CDR3nt: TGTGCCAGTCGACAGGGGGCGCGAAGCAATCAGCCCCAGCATTTT
v_gene: TRBV7-9; j_gene: TRBJ2-2; len: 13; d_gene: -; abundance: -; CDR3aa: CASSFLLAGELFF; CDR3nt: TGTGCCAGCAGCTTTCTTCTAGCCGGGGAGCTGTTTTTT
v_gene: TRBV28; j_gene: TRBJ1-5; len: 14; d_gene: -; abundance: -; CDR3aa: CASSRVISNQPQHF; CDR3nt: TGTGCCAGCAGCCGAGTCATTAGCAATCAGCCCCAGCATTTT
v_gene: TRBV27; j_gene: TRBJ2-7; len: 16; d_gene: TRBD1; abundance: -; CDR3aa: CASRTSGTGTGSSQYF; CDR3nt: TGTGCCAGCAGAACCTCAGGTACCGGGACAGGTTCGTCCCAGTACTTC
v_gene: TRBV2; j_gene: TRBJ2-7; len: 13; d_gene: TRBD2; abundance: -; CDR3aa: CASRGEGGGEQYF; CDR3nt: TGTGCCAGCAGAGGGGAGGGTGGGGGCGAGCAGTACTTC
v_gene: TRBV13; j_gene: TRBJ2-7; len: 16; d_gene: TRBD1; abundance: -; CDR3aa: CASRFRGQGARYEQYF; CDR3nt: TGTGCCAGCAGATTCCGAGGACAGGGGGCTCGGTACGAGCAGTACTTC
v_gene: TRBV21-1; j_gene: TRBJ2-7; len: 15; d_gene: -; abundance: -; CDR3aa: CASSSGVGEASEQYF; CDR3nt: TGTGCCAGCAGCTCGGGGGTCGGGGAGGCATCCGAGCAGTACTTC
v_gene: TRBV11-2; j_gene: TRBJ2-5; len: 12; d_gene: -; abundance: -; CDR3aa: CAGSWLQETQYF; CDR3nt: TGTGCCGGCTCGTGGCTGCAAGAGACCCAGTACTTC
v_gene: TRBV6-6; j_gene: TRBJ1-2; len: 13; d_gene: -; abundance: -; CDR3aa: CASNPSAASGYTF; CDR3nt: TGTGCCAGCAATCCCAGCGCAGCGTCTGGCTACACCTTC
v_gene: TRBV4-2; j_gene: TRBJ2-1; len: 15; d_gene: -; abundance: -; CDR3aa: CASSQEDSSHNEQFF; CDR3nt: TGTGCCAGCAGCCAAGAGGACTCGTCCCACAATGAGCAGTTCTTC
v_gene: TRBV9; j_gene: TRBJ1-1; len: 17; d_gene: TRBD1; abundance: -; CDR3aa: CASRYSPGGGFGTEAFF; CDR3nt: TGTGCCAGCCGTTACTCACCCGGAGGGGGCTTCGGAACTGAAGCTTTCTTT
v_gene: TRBV5-1; j_gene: TRBJ2-1; len: 15; d_gene: -; abundance: -; CDR3aa: CASSWGGRQDNEQFF; CDR3nt: TGCGCCAGCAGCTGGGGGGGCAGACAGGACAATGAGCAGTTCTTC